The 25 T cell receptor beta chains reported below all come from one sample, sequenced in a study of cytomegalovirus exposure and HLA in healthy donors. PCR was performed using 60 Vbeta and 13 Jbeta primers. Profiled with immunoSEQ multiplex PCR; TCRdb holds only in-frame clones, not every one. Here the sample spans about 120,000 clones, more than 80% being singletons. The sequenced material came from PBMCs. Receptors originate from a male donor in good health and CMV-seronegative.

This chain joins TRBV19 and TRBJ2-6; TRBD2 is a possible D gene (6 bases). Germline values: CDR1 LNHDA, CDR2 SQIVND (reference sequence). CDR3 size: 17 residues. V dropped 3 bases and J dropped 2 bases, with 14 bases sitting between them. CDR3 bases: TGTGCCAGTAGTATGGGGGGATCAGCGACTGGGGCCAACGTCCTGACTTTC. Residues: CASSMGGSATGANVLTF. Looking up the rest from reference TRBV19 and TRBJ2-6 gives the full variable domain: DGGITQSPKYLFRKEGQNVTLSCEQNLNHDAMYWYRQDPGQGLRLIYYSQIVNDFQKGDIAEGYSVSREKKESFPLTVTSAQKNPTAFYLCASSMGGSATGANVLTFGAGSRLTVL.

The J gene is TRBJ1-1, the V gene TRBV4-3; D unclear. The germline CDR1 and CDR2 sequences are LGHNA and YSLEER. The CDR3 contains 12 residues. V lost 3 bases to trimming and J lost 8 bases, with 10 bases between them. The CDR3 region is CASSHLSGEAFF. The CDR3 region has the DNA TGCGCCAGCAGCCACCTCTCCGGGGAAGCTTTCTTT.

The V gene is TRBV7-2, the J gene TRBJ2-5; TRBD2 agrees at 7 bases. CDR3 length: 15 amino acids. Unmatched junction bases numbered 11, after V lost 5 bases and J lost 5 bases. The V gene's germline CDR1 is SGHTA and CDR2 FQGNSA. The CDR3 DNA follows: TGTGCCAGCAGCGCCGGCGGGAGTCGAGGGGAGACCCAGTACTTC. Translating gives CASSAGGSRGETQYF. The full variable domain, rest sourced from reference TRBV7-2 and TRBJ2-5, is GAGVSQSPSNKVTEKGKDVELRCDPISGHTALYWYRQSLGQGLEFLIYFQGNSAPDKSGLPSDRFSAERTGGSVSTLTIQRTQQEDSAVYLCASSAGGSRGETQYFGPGTRLLVL.

This clone turned up a few times. The V and J genes are TRBV18 and TRBJ2-3, with TRBD2 matching 16 bases. The CDR3 is 17 residues long. Germline V gene lookup returns CDR1 KGHSH and CDR2 LQKENI. J gave up 4 bases and V 8 bases, and 9 bases lay outside the gene matches. The CDR3 coding sequence is TGTGCCAGCCAGGGACTAGCGGGAGGGCCACAGGCAGATACGCAGTATTTT. It translates to CASQGLAGGPQADTQYF.

V is TRBV5-1 and J is TRBJ2-7; D not certain. Trimming took 4 bases from V and 1 from J, leaving 12 bases between them. The germline V gene has CDR1 SGHRS and CDR2 YFSETQ. The CDR3 is 14 residues long. As DNA, the CDR3 is TGCGCCAGCAGCCCCGCCGGTTCGTCCTACGAGCAGTACTTC. This encodes CASSPAGSSYEQYF.

The J gene is TRBJ1-1, the V gene TRBV19, with 8 nucleotides matching TRBD1. The CDR3 has 15 amino acids. Unmatched junction bases numbered 9, after V lost 5 bases and J lost 4 bases. The germline V gene encodes CDR1 LNHDA and CDR2 SQIVND (reference sequence). The CDR3 here is CASSAGQGWGTEAFF. CDR3 DNA sequence: TGTGCCAGTAGTGCAGGACAGGGTTGGGGCACTGAAGCTTTCTTT.

The chain carries TRBV5-1 and TRBJ2-3; weak D call: TRBD1 (6 bases). V was shortened by 0 bases and J by 2 bases, with 7 bases between the two germline ends. Per the germline V gene, CDR1 is SGHRS and CDR2 is YFSETQ. The CDR3 has 14 residues. The DNA of the CDR3 is TGCGCCAGCAGCTTGGGACAGGTCACAGATACGCAGTATTTT. This gives the protein CASSLGQVTDTQYF.

The chain employs TRBV18 and TRBJ1-1, with D tentatively TRBD1 (6 bases). CDR3 length: 14 residues. The ends were cut back, 3 bases at V and 3 bases at J, with 11 bases in the middle. The germline V gene encodes CDR1 KGHSH and CDR2 LQKENI. The CDR3 spells CASSPTGLDTEAFF. The CDR3 nucleotides are TGTGCCAGCTCACCCACAGGGTTAGACACTGAAGCTTTCTTT.

V gene TRBV6-1 combines with J gene TRBJ1-1, with D maybe TRBD1 (5 bases). Deletions cut 10 bases from V and 0 bases from J, with 15 bases between. There are 14 residues in the CDR3. Germline loops: CDR1 MNHNS, CDR2 SASEGT. The CDR3 sequence: CATRGTGMNTEAFF. CDR3 in DNA: TGTGCCACCCGCGGGACCGGGATGAACACTGAAGCTTTCTTT.

The chain uses TRBV5-4 and TRBJ2-7; no clear D gene. The V and J ends lost 0 bases and 7 bases respectively, with 11 bases between them. The CDR3 is 13 amino acids. Germline-derived CDR1 and CDR2 are SGHNT and YYREEE (reference sequence). The CDR3 sequence: CASSLALYPEQYF. CDR3 in DNA: TGTGCCAGCAGCTTGGCTCTCTATCCGGAGCAGTACTTC.

This clone appeared a single time. The V call is TRBV18, the J call TRBJ1-3, with a possible D match to TRBD1 (6 bases). V lost 2 bases, J lost 2 bases, and 10 bases lay in between. The CDR3 runs 15 residues. The germline CDR1 and CDR2 sequences are KGHSH and LQKENI. CDR3 sequence (DNA): TGTGCCAGCTCACCATATGAGGGGGCTGGAAACACCATATATTTT. Its protein is CASSPYEGAGNTIYF.

The DNA for the CDR3 is TGTGCCAGCAGCTTAGTCACAGGGGGAGGAAACACCATATATTTT. Translation: CASSLVTGGGNTIYF. This sequence joins TRBV7-2 and TRBJ1-3; TRBD1 matches at 8 bases. Trimming at V came to 1 base and at J to 4 bases, leaving 3 bases not matched to a gene. Germline loops: CDR1 SGHTA, CDR2 FQGNSA. The CDR3 spans 15 residues.

The chain carries TRBV6-1 and TRBJ2-1; the match to TRBD2 covers 9 bases. From germline, CDR1 is MNHNS and CDR2 SASEGT. CDR3 length: 15 residues. V lost 1 base and J lost 8; bases outside the gene matches: 6. CDR3 DNA sequence: TGTGCCAGCAGTGAAGTTAGCGGGAGCTCGGATGAGCAGTTCTTC. Amino acid sequence: CASSEVSGSSDEQFF.

This clone is a singleton in its sample. This chain links TRBV23-1 with TRBJ2-1, with D unclear. Being an ORF, TRBV23-1 has a function that is uncertain. With 2 bases removed from V and 8 bases from J, the gap between germline ends came to 7 bases. The CDR3 is 12 amino acids. This CDR3 reads CASSQPPDEQFF. The CDR3, as DNA: TGCGCCAGCAGTCAACCCCCCGATGAGCAGTTCTTC.

This rearrangement joins TRBV6-5 to TRBJ2-3; 10 positions agree with TRBD2. The CDR3 consists of 15 residues. V shed 7 bases and J 5 bases; nucleotides not matched to a gene: 9. The germline gives CDR1 MNHEY, CDR2 SVGAGI. The CDR3 DNA reads TGTGCCAGCACCTCGCTAGCGGGAGTAGGAGATACGCAGTATTTT. It specifies CASTSLAGVGDTQYF.

The J gene is TRBJ2-1, the V gene TRBV5-1; 10 bases line up with TRBD2. The V gene end was trimmed by 3 bases and the J gene end by 3 bases; junction bases not matched to a gene: 3. Germline V gene lookup returns CDR1 SGHRS and CDR2 YFSETQ. This CDR3 spans 15 amino acids. CDR3 coding DNA: TGCGCCAGCAGCTCGGGACTAGCGTTCTACAATGAGCAGTTCTTC. This gives the protein CASSSGLAFYNEQFF. The whole variable domain, filled in from reference TRBV5-1 and TRBJ2-1, reads KAGVTQTPRYLIKTRGQQVTLSCSPISGHRSVSWYQQTPGQGLQFLFEYFSETQRNKGNFPGRFSGRQFSNSRSEMNVSTLELGDSALYLCASSSGLAFYNEQFFGPGTRLTVL.

This chain uses TRBV5-6 with TRBJ2-7, with D unclear. Germline assignment: CDR1 SGHDT and CDR2 YYEEEE. This CDR3 has 13 residues. V shed 5 bases and J shed 4 bases, with 13 bases lying between them. In DNA form, the CDR3 reads TGTGCCAGCAGTCCCCCGGCGGCTTACGAGCAGTACTTC. It yields the protein CASSPPAAYEQYF. The full variable domain, with the rest looked up from reference TRBV5-6 and TRBJ2-7, is DAGVTQSPTHLIKTRGQQVTLRCSPKSGHDTVSWYQQALGQGPQFIFQYYEEEERQRGNFPDRFSGHQFPNYSSELNVNALLLGDSALYLCASSPPAAYEQYFGPGTRLTVT.

The V and J genes are TRBV6-1 and TRBJ2-1; 7 nucleotides agree with TRBD1. Trimming removed 1 base from V and 4 bases from J; junction bases left unmatched: 7. The CDR3 has 16 amino acids. Germline V gene sequence: CDR1 MNHNS, CDR2 SASEGT. The CDR3 DNA is TGTGCCAGCAGTGAAGATGAGGCAGGGGGTTACAATGAGCAGTTCTTC. Encoded protein: CASSEDEAGGYNEQFF.

The chain recombines TRBV5-1 with TRBJ1-1; 10 bases are shared with TRBD1. Germline CDR1 and CDR2: SGHRS and YFSETQ. Unmatched junction bases numbered 9, after V lost 7 bases and J lost 0 bases. There are 16 residues in the CDR3. The DNA for the CDR3 is TGCGCCAGCGGCACGGGGACAGGGGTCATGAACACTGAAGCTTTCTTT. Translation: CASGTGTGVMNTEAFF. Full variable domain (outside the CDR3, taken from reference TRBV5-1 and TRBJ1-1): KAGVTQTPRYLIKTRGQQVTLSCSPISGHRSVSWYQQTPGQGLQFLFEYFSETQRNKGNFPGRFSGRQFSNSRSEMNVSTLELGDSALYLCASGTGTGVMNTEAFFGQGTRLTVV.

Regarding this clone: Other DNA variants within this sample encode the same CDR3. This rearrangement joins TRBV5-1 to TRBJ2-1, with D tentatively TRBD1 (5 bases). CDR1 and CDR2 (germline): SGHRS, YFSETQ. This CDR3 region has 13 residues. V lost 3 bases and J 7 bases, leaving 11 bases between the germline ends. The CDR3 DNA reads TGCGCCAGCAGCTGGCAGGGCCAGAATGAGCAGTTCTTC. Translated, it gives CASSWQGQNEQFF.

The rearrangement uses TRBV27 and TRBJ2-5, with TRBD1 matching over 8 bases. The CDR3 consists of 14 residues. Germline V CDR1 and CDR2: MNHEY, SMNVEV (reference sequence). With 3 bases clipped from V and 4 bases from J, the junction kept 4 bases outside the gene matches. CDR3 protein: CASSFGQGVETQYF. Written as DNA, the CDR3 is TGTGCCAGCAGTTTTGGACAGGGTGTAGAGACCCAGTACTTC.

The chain recombines TRBV7-6 with TRBJ1-1; 10 bases agree with TRBD1. Germline assignment: CDR1 SGHVS and CDR2 FNYEAQ. V gave up 0 bases and J gave up 3 bases; unmatched junction bases: 7. CDR3 length equals 17 residues. The CDR3 nucleotides read TGTGCCAGCAGCTTAGCTAGGCCGGACAGGGGGTACACTGAAGCTTTCTTT. Translation: CASSLARPDRGYTEAFF.

The gene calls are TRBV5-1 and TRBJ2-7; a weak D match, TRBD2 (6 bases). The ends were cut back, 0 bases at V and 6 bases at J, with 13 bases in the middle. The CDR3 extends over 14 amino acids. Germline assignment: CDR1 SGHRS and CDR2 YFSETQ. The CDR3 loop is CASSLERLVTEQYF. CDR3 nucleotides: TGCGCCAGCAGCTTGGAAAGACTAGTCACCGAGCAGTACTTC.

The genes are TRBV19 and TRBJ2-5, with 8 bases identical to TRBD2. Germline-derived CDR1 and CDR2 are LNHDA and SQIVND (reference sequence). CDR3 length: 15 residues. J was trimmed by 5 bases and V by 4 bases; bases with no gene match: 9. CDR3 region: CASSNRGGSEETQYF. In nucleotides, the CDR3 is TGTGCCAGTAGTAACCGCGGGGGGAGTGAGGAGACCCAGTACTTC.

This rearrangement joins TRBV7-2 to TRBJ1-5, with a possible D match to TRBD1 (5 bases). V lost 5 bases and J 7 bases, leaving 21 bases between the germline ends. The CDR3 has 16 amino acids. The germline gives CDR1 SGHTA, CDR2 FQGNSA. This chain's CDR3 is CASSLRGGRGGQPQHF. The CDR3 nucleotides read TGTGCCAGCAGCCTACGTGGGGGGAGAGGCGGACAGCCCCAGCATTTT.